This entry lists 6 T cell receptor beta chains sequenced from one sample in a study of preoperative IRX-2 immunotherapy in early breast cancer. Treatment here: preoperative locoregional IRX-2 cytokine immunotherapy. Measured with immunoSEQ multiplex PCR; TCRdb has only the in-frame clones, and not every one. The data contain more than 20,000 clones, around 75% of them seen just once; the ten biggest clones take up about 2%. The source was lymph node tissue, collected before IRX-2 immunotherapy. Receptor source: a human donor with breast cancer.

This rearrangement joins TRBV28 to TRBJ2-6, with TRBD1 identical over 8 bases. CDR1 MDHEN and CDR2 SYDVKM come from the germline V gene. CDR3 length: 19 residues. V shed 4 bases, J shed 0 bases, and the junction held 11 bases outside the gene matches. CDR3 in amino acids: CASSYNRGISGSGANVLTF. The CDR3 region has the DNA TGTGCCAGCAGTTACAACAGGGGGATCTCAGGCTCTGGGGCCAACGTCCTGACTTTC.

The chain employs TRBV6-8 and TRBJ2-1; 16 nucleotides align to TRBD2. Unmatched junction bases numbered 4, after V lost 5 bases and J lost 0 bases. Germline lookup yields CDR1 MNHGY and CDR2 SAAAGT. The CDR3 loop spans 18 amino acids. The DNA of the CDR3 is TGTGCCAGCAGTCAGGGACTAGCGGGGGGGAGCTCCTACAATGAGCAGTTCTTC. As protein: CASSQGLAGGSSYNEQFF.

This clone was seen a single time. The gene calls are TRBV7-5 and TRBJ2-3; no check of the table's D call, TRBD2, against the DNA was made. TRBV7-5 counts as a pseudogene. The CDR3 loop spans 18 amino acids. The DNA of the CDR3 is TGTGCCAGCAGCTCCCTGGGACTAGCGGGGGCCCCGCGGGATACGCAGTATTTT. It specifies CASSSLGLAGAPRDTQYF.

This clone has more than one count but fewer than ten. This chain links TRBV6-8 with TRBJ1-5; D call uncertain. V lost 6 bases to trimming and J lost 0 bases, with 12 bases between them. CDR3 size: 15 residues. Per germline, CDR1 MNHGY and CDR2 SAAAGT. The CDR3 here is CASRPQFISNQPQHF. The CDR3 bases are TGTGCCAGCAGGCCACAGTTTATTAGCAATCAGCCCCAGCATTTT.

The rearrangement joins TRBV11-3 to TRBJ2-3, with TRBD2 matching 8 bases. This CDR3 is built from 17 residues. Germline V gene lookup returns CDR1 SGHNT and CDR2 YENEEA. The junction had 8 bases not matched to a gene; V was cut back by 3 bases and J by 0 bases. The CDR3 DNA reads as TGTGCCAGCAGCTTGGCGGCGGGGGGTCGAAGCACAGATACGCAGTATTTT. Protein sequence: CASSLAAGGRSTDTQYF.

The rearrangement joins TRBV10-2 to TRBJ2-1; 9 positions agree with TRBD2. The ends lost 6 bases at V and 1 base at J; junction bases unmatched: 7. This CDR3 region has 16 residues. Germline-derived CDR1 and CDR2 are WSHSY and SAAADI. The CDR3 region has the DNA TGCGCCAGCAGCTCCGGGACTAGCATTTCCTACAATGAGCAGTTCTTC. As protein: CASSSGTSISYNEQFF.